This T cell receptor (beta chain) came from a study of cytomegalovirus exposure and HLA in healthy donors. Both 60 Vbeta primers and 13 Jbeta primers went into the PCR. Profiled with immunoSEQ multiplex PCR; TCRdb holds only in-frame clones, not every one. The table lists just over 150,000 clones. Whole-study findings and limits: Later analysis associated a missense DCLRE1C variant with TCR beta V- and J-gene trimming. HLA allele associations emerged for fewer than 20,000 TCR beta sequences in a later analysis, at 0.05 false discovery rate. The classifier was said to identify cytomegalovirus status with high specificity and sensitivity.

Points on this clone: Antigen: not known.

The ends were cut back, 2 bases at V and 5 bases at J, with 9 bases in the middle. Germline V CDR1 and CDR2: MNHEY, SVGAGI. This CDR3 contains 13 residues. This TCR derives from a woman between 55 and 75 years old in good health and CMV-seronegative. Source material: PBMCs. The J gene is TRBJ1-1, the V gene TRBV6-5; weak D call: TRBD1 (5 bases). CDR3 residues: CASSYGHPTEAFF. CDR3 DNA sequence: TGTGCCAGCAGTTACGGACATCCGACTGAAGCTTTCTTT.